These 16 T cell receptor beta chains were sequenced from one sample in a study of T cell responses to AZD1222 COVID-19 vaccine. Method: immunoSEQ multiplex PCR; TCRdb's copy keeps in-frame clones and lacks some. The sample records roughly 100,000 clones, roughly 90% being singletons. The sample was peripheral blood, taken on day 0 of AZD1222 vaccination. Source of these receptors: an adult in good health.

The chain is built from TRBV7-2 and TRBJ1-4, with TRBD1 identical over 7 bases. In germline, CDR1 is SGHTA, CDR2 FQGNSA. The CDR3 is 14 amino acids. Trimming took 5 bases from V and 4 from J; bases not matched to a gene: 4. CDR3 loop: CASSAGQHNEKLFF. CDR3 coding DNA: TGTGCCAGCAGCGCGGGACAGCATAATGAAAAACTGTTTTTT.

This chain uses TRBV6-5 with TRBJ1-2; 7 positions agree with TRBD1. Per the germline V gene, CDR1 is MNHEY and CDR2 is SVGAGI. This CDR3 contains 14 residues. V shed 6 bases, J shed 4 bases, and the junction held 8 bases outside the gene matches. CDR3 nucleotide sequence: TGTGCCAGCAGCCGCCGGGGGGACAGCTATGGCTACACCTTC. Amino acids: CASSRRGDSYGYTF.

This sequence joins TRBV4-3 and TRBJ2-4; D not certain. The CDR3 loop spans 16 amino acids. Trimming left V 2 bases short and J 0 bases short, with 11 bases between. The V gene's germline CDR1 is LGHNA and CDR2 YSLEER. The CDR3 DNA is TGCGCCAGCAGCCAATATTTCGGCATAGCCAAAAACATTCAGTACTTC. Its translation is CASSQYFGIAKNIQYF.

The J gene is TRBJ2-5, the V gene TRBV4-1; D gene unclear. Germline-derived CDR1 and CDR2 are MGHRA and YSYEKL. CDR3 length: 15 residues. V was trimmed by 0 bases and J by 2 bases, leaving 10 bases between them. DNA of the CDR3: TGCGCCAGCAGCCAAGACCCCCGACAACAAGAGACCCAGTACTTC. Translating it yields CASSQDPRQQETQYF.

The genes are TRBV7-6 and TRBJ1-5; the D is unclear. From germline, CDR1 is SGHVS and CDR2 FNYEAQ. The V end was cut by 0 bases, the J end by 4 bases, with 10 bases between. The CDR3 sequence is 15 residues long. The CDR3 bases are TGTGCCAGCAGCTTAGCGTCTGGGTTGAATCAGCCCCAGCATTTT. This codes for CASSLASGLNQPQHF.

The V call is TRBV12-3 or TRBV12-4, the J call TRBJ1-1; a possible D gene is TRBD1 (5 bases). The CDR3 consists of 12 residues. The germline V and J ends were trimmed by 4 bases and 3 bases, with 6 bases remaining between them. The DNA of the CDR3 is TGTGCCAGCAGTTGGGGGTACACTGAAGCTTTCTTT. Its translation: CASSWGYTEAFF.

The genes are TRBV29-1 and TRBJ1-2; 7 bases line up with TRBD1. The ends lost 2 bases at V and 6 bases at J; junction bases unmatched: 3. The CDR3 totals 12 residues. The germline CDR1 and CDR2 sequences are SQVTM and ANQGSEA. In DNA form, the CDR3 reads TGCAGCGTTGAAAGACAGGGCGATGGCTACACCTTC. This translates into CSVERQGDGYTF.

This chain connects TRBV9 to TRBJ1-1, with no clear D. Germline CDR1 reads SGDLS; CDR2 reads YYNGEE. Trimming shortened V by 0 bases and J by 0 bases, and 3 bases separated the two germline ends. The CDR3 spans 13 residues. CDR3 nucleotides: TGTGCCAGCAGCGTAGCCGTGAACACTGAAGCTTTCTTT. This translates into CASSVAVNTEAFF.

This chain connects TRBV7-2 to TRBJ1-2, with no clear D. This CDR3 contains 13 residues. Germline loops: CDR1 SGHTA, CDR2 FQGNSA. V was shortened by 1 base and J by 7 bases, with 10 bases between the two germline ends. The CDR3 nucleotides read TGTGCCAGCAGCTTAGAAGGGATGGGTGGCTACACCTTC. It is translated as CASSLEGMGGYTF. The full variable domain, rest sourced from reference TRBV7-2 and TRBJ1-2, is GAGVSQSPSNKVTEKGKDVELRCDPISGHTALYWYRQSLGQGLEFLIYFQGNSAPDKSGLPSDRFSAERTGGSVSTLTIQRTQQEDSAVYLCASSLEGMGGYTFGSGTRLTVV.

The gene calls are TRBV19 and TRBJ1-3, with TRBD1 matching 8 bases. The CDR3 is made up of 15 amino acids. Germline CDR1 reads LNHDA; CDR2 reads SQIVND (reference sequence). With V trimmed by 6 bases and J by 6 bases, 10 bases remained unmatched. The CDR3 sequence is CASRSSSGGENTIYF. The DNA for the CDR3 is TGTGCCAGTAGGAGTTCTTCAGGGGGCGAAAACACCATATATTTT. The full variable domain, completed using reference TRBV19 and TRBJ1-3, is DGGITQSPKYLFRKEGQNVTLSCEQNLNHDAMYWYRQDPGQGLRLIYYSQIVNDFQKGDIAEGYSVSREKKESFPLTVTSAQKNPTAFYLCASRSSSGGENTIYFGEGSWLTVV.

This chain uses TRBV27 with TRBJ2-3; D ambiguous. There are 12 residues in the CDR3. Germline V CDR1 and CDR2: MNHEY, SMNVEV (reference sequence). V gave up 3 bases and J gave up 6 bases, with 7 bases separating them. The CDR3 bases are TGTGCCAGCAGTTTTACGGCGGATACGCAGTATTTT. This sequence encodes CASSFTADTQYF.

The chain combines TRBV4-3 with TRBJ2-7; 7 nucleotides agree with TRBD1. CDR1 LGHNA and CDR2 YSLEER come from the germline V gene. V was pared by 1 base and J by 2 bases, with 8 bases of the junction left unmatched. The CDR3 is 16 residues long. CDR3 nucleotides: TGCGCCAGCAGCCAAGTGGCCGGGACAGTCACCTACGAGCAGTACTTC. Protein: CASSQVAGTVTYEQYF.

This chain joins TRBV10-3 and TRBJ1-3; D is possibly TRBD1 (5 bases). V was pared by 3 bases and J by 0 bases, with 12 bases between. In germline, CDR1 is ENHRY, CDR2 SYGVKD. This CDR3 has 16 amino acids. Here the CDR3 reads CAISEGTADSGNTIYF. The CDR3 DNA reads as TGTGCCATCAGTGAAGGGACGGCCGACTCTGGAAACACCATATATTTT.

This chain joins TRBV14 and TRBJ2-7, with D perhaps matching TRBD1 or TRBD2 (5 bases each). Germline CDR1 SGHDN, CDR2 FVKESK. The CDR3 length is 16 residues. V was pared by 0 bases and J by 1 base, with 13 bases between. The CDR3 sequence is CASSQEGRERSYEQYF. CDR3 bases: TGTGCCAGCAGCCAAGAGGGCAGGGAGAGATCCTACGAGCAGTACTTC.

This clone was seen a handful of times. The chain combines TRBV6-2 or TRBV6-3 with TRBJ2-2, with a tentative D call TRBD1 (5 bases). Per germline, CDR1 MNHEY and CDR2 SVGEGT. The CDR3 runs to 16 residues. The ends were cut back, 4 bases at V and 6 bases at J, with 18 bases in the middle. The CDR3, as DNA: TGTGCCAGCAGTTTACAGGCCCGCCAGGGATCCGGGGAGCTGTTTTTT. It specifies CASSLQARQGSGELFF.

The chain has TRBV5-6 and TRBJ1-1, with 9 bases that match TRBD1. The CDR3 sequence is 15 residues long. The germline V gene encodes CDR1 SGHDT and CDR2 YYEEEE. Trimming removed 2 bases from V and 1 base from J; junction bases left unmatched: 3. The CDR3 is CASSFGTGRNTEAFF. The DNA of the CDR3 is TGTGCCAGCAGCTTCGGGACAGGGAGGAACACTGAAGCTTTCTTT.